This T cell receptor beta chain was retrieved from a study of CXCR3-negative and CXCR3-positive naive CD8 T cells. The study sorted every CD8+ T cell subset in triplicate at 280,000 or so cells each. The CD45RO-CCR7+CD27+CD95- phenotype denoted naive CD8+ T cells. Remarks on this clonotype: As yet, its antigen is unknown.

Libraries of TRB cDNA were made by 5' RACE and carried UMIs. Following a re-call of the 5' RACE reads, TCRdb has one entry per CDR3 protein and lacks DNA. The table lists about 84,000 distinct CDR3 sequences. Regarding the study as a whole: TRB CDR3s were more hydrophobic in CXCR3-positive than in CXCR3-negative naive cells.

The germline V gene encodes CDR1 MGHRA and CDR2 YSYEKL. This CDR3 region has 15 residues. The origin of this receptor is a human donor in good health. Some clones in this sample may be carry-over from other donors' samples. Material for sequencing was naive CXCR3+ CD8+ T cells from blood. Described subset: CD45RO-CCR7+CD27+CD95- naive CD8+ T cells expressing CXCR3 (TNR3+). This chain links TRBV4-1 with TRBJ1-5. The CDR3 sequence is CASSQDRFSNQPQHF.